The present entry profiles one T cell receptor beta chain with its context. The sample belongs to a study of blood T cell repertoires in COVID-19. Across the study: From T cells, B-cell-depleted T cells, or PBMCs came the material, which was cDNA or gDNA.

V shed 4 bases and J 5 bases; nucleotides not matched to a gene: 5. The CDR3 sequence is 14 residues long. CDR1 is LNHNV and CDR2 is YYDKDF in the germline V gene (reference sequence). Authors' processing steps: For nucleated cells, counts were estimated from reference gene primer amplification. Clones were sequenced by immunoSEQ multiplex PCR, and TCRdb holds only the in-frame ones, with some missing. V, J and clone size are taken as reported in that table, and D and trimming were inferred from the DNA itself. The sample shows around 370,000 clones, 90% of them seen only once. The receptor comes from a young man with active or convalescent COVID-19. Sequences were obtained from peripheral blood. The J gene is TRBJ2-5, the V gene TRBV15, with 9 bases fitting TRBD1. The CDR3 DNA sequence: TGTGCCACCAGCACAGGACAGGGGTATGAGACCCAGTACTTC. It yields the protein CATSTGQGYETQYF.